A selection of T cell receptor beta chains follows, all from one sample in a study of blood T cell repertoires in COVID-19. Data came from immunoSEQ multiplex PCR; TCRdb stores just in-frame clones and leaves some out. This sample yields 45,000 or so clones, of which more than 70% are seen a single time; approximately 15% belongs to the top ten. Sequencing was carried out using peripheral blood. The source of these receptors is a human donor in a cohort sampled during active COVID-19. The CDR3 runs from the conserved cysteine through the conserved F or W. Fields, in order: clone size, D gene, J gene, V gene, CDR3 protein, CDR3 DNA. D genes are given only for firm matches. The listing skips clone size in some rows; elsewhere it reads once, few, many or a size class.

abundance: NA
d_gene: NA
j_gene: TRBJ2-5
v_gene: TRBV14
CDR3aa: CASSQGGGQTQYF
CDR3nt: TGTGCCAGCAGCCAAGGCGGGGGCCAGACCCAGTACTTC

abundance: NA
d_gene: NA
j_gene: TRBJ2-2
v_gene: TRBV2
CDR3aa: CASRIDDTGELFF
CDR3nt: TGTGCCAGCAGGATAGATGACACCGGGGAGCTGTTTTTT

abundance: NA
d_gene: NA
j_gene: TRBJ2-1
v_gene: TRBV27
CDR3aa: CASSPSRPPYNEQFF
CDR3nt: TGTGCCAGCAGTCCCTCTAGGCCACCCTACAATGAGCAGTTCTTC

abundance: NA
d_gene: NA
j_gene: TRBJ2-3
v_gene: TRBV24-1
CDR3aa: CATGEGGDTQYF
CDR3nt: TGTGCCACCGGGGAGGGGGGAGATACGCAGTATTTT

abundance: NA
d_gene: NA
j_gene: TRBJ1-6
v_gene: TRBV2
CDR3aa: CASSGEGTYNSPLHF
CDR3nt: TGTGCCAGCAGTGGTGAGGGAACCTATAATTCACCCCTCCACTTT

abundance: NA
d_gene: TRBD2
j_gene: TRBJ2-1
v_gene: TRBV3-1/TRBV3-2
CDR3aa: CACSRGTSVNNEQFF
CDR3nt: TGTGCCTGCTCGAGAGGGACTAGCGTTAACAATGAGCAGTTCTTC

abundance: few
d_gene: NA
j_gene: TRBJ1-2
v_gene: TRBV18
CDR3aa: CASSPLGDTNYGYTF
CDR3nt: TGTGCCAGCTCCCCCTTAGGGGACACTAACTATGGCTACACCTTC

abundance: NA
d_gene: NA
j_gene: TRBJ2-7
v_gene: TRBV9
CDR3aa: CASSVTGTSYEQYF
CDR3nt: TGTGCCAGCAGCGTAACAGGGACCTCCTACGAGCAGTACTTC

abundance: NA
d_gene: NA
j_gene: TRBJ1-1
v_gene: TRBV6-5
CDR3aa: CASSPRTAPHTEAFF
CDR3nt: TGTGCCAGCAGTCCTAGGACAGCGCCGCACACTGAAGCTTTCTTT

abundance: NA
d_gene: TRBD1
j_gene: TRBJ2-4
v_gene: TRBV6-2/TRBV6-3
CDR3aa: CASSFPSSLTGTGGWNIQYF
CDR3nt: TGTGCCAGCAGCTTCCCCTCTTCCCTAACCGGGACAGGGGGGTGGAACATTCAGTACTTC

abundance: NA
d_gene: TRBD2
j_gene: TRBJ2-2
v_gene: TRBV6-5
CDR3aa: CASSYSGGDTGELFF
CDR3nt: TGTGCCAGCAGTTACTCGGGAGGGGACACCGGGGAGCTGTTTTTT

abundance: NA
d_gene: NA
j_gene: TRBJ2-6
v_gene: TRBV3-1/TRBV3-2
CDR3aa: CASSLPMRGQSSGANVLTF
CDR3nt: TGTGCCAGCAGCCTCCCGATGCGGGGCCAGAGCTCTGGGGCCAACGTCCTGACTTTC

abundance: once
d_gene: NA
j_gene: TRBJ1-4
v_gene: TRBV4-3
CDR3aa: CASSQDGLIPTNEKLFF
CDR3nt: TGCGCCAGCAGCCAAGATGGCTTAATTCCAACTAATGAAAAACTGTTTTTT

abundance: NA
d_gene: TRBD2
j_gene: TRBJ2-3
v_gene: TRBV7-3
CDR3aa: CASSNSGGSTDTQYF
CDR3nt: TGTGCCAGCAGCAATAGCGGGGGTAGCACAGATACGCAGTATTTT

abundance: NA
d_gene: NA
j_gene: TRBJ1-2
v_gene: TRBV18
CDR3aa: CASSPPPGPNYGYTF
CDR3nt: TGTGCCAGCTCACCACCGCCAGGTCCTAACTATGGCTACACCTTC

abundance: NA
d_gene: TRBD2
j_gene: TRBJ2-1
v_gene: TRBV29-1
CDR3aa: CSGTLAGAYNEQFF
CDR3nt: TGCAGCGGGACACTAGCGGGGGCTTACAATGAGCAGTTCTTC

abundance: NA
d_gene: NA
j_gene: TRBJ2-5
v_gene: TRBV29-1
CDR3aa: CSDPRTACWAQETQYF
CDR3nt: TGCAGCGATCCCAGAACGGCGTGCTGGGCCCAAGAGACCCAGTACTTC

abundance: NA
d_gene: NA
j_gene: TRBJ2-5
v_gene: TRBV7-9
CDR3aa: CASSLAGGRETQYF
CDR3nt: TGTGCCAGCAGCTTAGCTGGAGGGAGGGAGACCCAGTACTTC

abundance: NA
d_gene: TRBD1
j_gene: TRBJ2-6
v_gene: TRBV6-2/TRBV6-3
CDR3aa: CASSHRDRAGANVLTF
CDR3nt: TGTGCCAGCAGTCACCGGGACAGGGCAGGGGCCAACGTCCTGACTTTC

abundance: once
d_gene: NA
j_gene: TRBJ2-3
v_gene: TRBV2
CDR3aa: CASSEYGVPSTDTQYF
CDR3nt: TGTGCCAGCAGTGAATATGGAGTACCTAGCACAGATACGCAGTATTTT

abundance: NA
d_gene: NA
j_gene: TRBJ1-1
v_gene: TRBV9
CDR3aa: CASSVDGARTEAFF
CDR3nt: TGTGCCAGCAGCGTAGATGGGGCGCGGACTGAAGCTTTCTTT

abundance: NA
d_gene: TRBD1
j_gene: TRBJ2-5
v_gene: TRBV11-3
CDR3aa: CASSPGGEETQYF
CDR3nt: TGTGCCAGCAGCCCAGGGGGCGAGGAGACCCAGTACTTC

abundance: NA
d_gene: TRBD1
j_gene: TRBJ2-5
v_gene: TRBV9
CDR3aa: CASSPGQGRLKETQYF
CDR3nt: TGTGCCAGCAGCCCGGGACAGGGTCGCCTGAAAGAGACCCAGTACTTC

abundance: once
d_gene: TRBD2
j_gene: TRBJ2-3
v_gene: TRBV5-1
CDR3aa: CASSSLLAGRSDTQYF
CDR3nt: TGCGCCAGCAGCTCACTCTTAGCGGGGCGTTCAGATACGCAGTATTTT

abundance: NA
d_gene: NA
j_gene: TRBJ1-1
v_gene: TRBV5-4
CDR3aa: CASSTRDRKKEAFF
CDR3nt: TGTGCCAGCAGCACGCGGGATCGCAAGAAAGAAGCTTTCTTT

abundance: NA
d_gene: TRBD2
j_gene: TRBJ2-5
v_gene: TRBV11-2
CDR3aa: CASSLELVGTSGGGTQYF
CDR3nt: TGTGCCAGCAGCTTAGAACTGGTCGGGACTAGCGGGGGGGGGACCCAGTACTTC

abundance: NA
d_gene: NA
j_gene: TRBJ1-5
v_gene: TRBV5-5
CDR3aa: CASSLGGSYSNQPQHF
CDR3nt: TGTGCCAGCAGCCTGGGGGGCAGTTATAGCAATCAGCCCCAGCATTTT

abundance: NA
d_gene: NA
j_gene: TRBJ2-1
v_gene: TRBV6-5
CDR3aa: CASTGRALYNEQFF
CDR3nt: TGTGCCAGCACCGGGCGGGCGCTATACAATGAGCAGTTCTTC

abundance: NA
d_gene: TRBD1
j_gene: TRBJ2-7
v_gene: TRBV18
CDR3aa: CASSPKSSGGDEQYF
CDR3nt: TGTGCCAGCTCACCAAAGAGTTCAGGGGGTGACGAGCAGTACTTC

abundance: NA
d_gene: NA
j_gene: TRBJ1-1
v_gene: TRBV7-6
CDR3aa: CASSLGTPGNTEAFF
CDR3nt: TGTGCCAGCAGCTTAGGGACTCCCGGGAACACTGAAGCTTTCTTT

abundance: NA
d_gene: TRBD2
j_gene: TRBJ2-1
v_gene: TRBV18
CDR3aa: CASSPKGLAANNEQFF
CDR3nt: TGTGCCAGCTCACCCAAAGGACTAGCGGCAAACAATGAGCAGTTCTTC

abundance: few
d_gene: NA
j_gene: TRBJ2-1
v_gene: TRBV11-3
CDR3aa: CASSSGSPNNEQFF
CDR3nt: TGTGCCAGCAGCTCAGGGTCCCCCAACAATGAGCAGTTCTTC

abundance: NA
d_gene: TRBD1
j_gene: TRBJ1-2
v_gene: TRBV19
CDR3aa: CASNPDRGRRGYTF
CDR3nt: TGTGCCAGTAACCCGGACAGGGGGCGCCGGGGCTACACCTTC

abundance: NA
d_gene: NA
j_gene: TRBJ2-5
v_gene: TRBV3-1/TRBV3-2
CDR3aa: CASSQRPDSQETQYF
CDR3nt: TGTGCCAGCAGCCAACGGCCGGACAGCCAAGAGACCCAGTACTTC

abundance: once
d_gene: NA
j_gene: TRBJ1-4
v_gene: TRBV6-5
CDR3aa: CASSLSQGGNEKLFF
CDR3nt: TGTGCCAGCAGTTTATCCCAGGGAGGGAATGAAAAACTGTTTTTT

abundance: NA
d_gene: NA
j_gene: TRBJ1-2
v_gene: TRBV28
CDR3aa: CASSLSPDRSGRKTF
CDR3nt: TGTGCCAGCAGTTTATCCCCGGACAGATCCGGAAGGAAGACCTTC

abundance: NA
d_gene: NA
j_gene: TRBJ2-5
v_gene: TRBV2
CDR3aa: CASRPGASETQYF
CDR3nt: TGTGCCAGCAGGCCAGGGGCGTCAGAGACCCAGTACTTC

abundance: NA
d_gene: NA
j_gene: TRBJ2-7
v_gene: TRBV7-2
CDR3aa: CASSFQGQVTYEQYF
CDR3nt: TGTGCCAGCAGCTTCCAGGGACAAGTGACATACGAGCAGTACTTC

abundance: NA
d_gene: NA
j_gene: TRBJ2-3
v_gene: TRBV18
CDR3aa: CASSPVGTGPDTQYF
CDR3nt: TGTGCCAGCTCACCAGTGGGGACTGGCCCCGATACGCAGTATTTT

abundance: NA
d_gene: NA
j_gene: TRBJ1-2
v_gene: TRBV4-3
CDR3aa: CASSQVSRQNYGYTF
CDR3nt: TGCGCCAGCAGCCAAGTTTCCAGACAGAACTATGGCTACACCTTC

abundance: NA
d_gene: NA
j_gene: TRBJ1-2
v_gene: TRBV29-1
CDR3aa: CTYYEFAGARGYTF
CDR3nt: TGCACCTACTACGAATTTGCGGGGGCTCGGGGCTACACCTTC

abundance: NA
d_gene: NA
j_gene: TRBJ2-2
v_gene: TRBV7-6
CDR3aa: CASSLKPAGNTGELFF
CDR3nt: TGTGCCAGCAGCTTAAAGCCGGCGGGGAACACCGGGGAGCTGTTTTTT

abundance: NA
d_gene: NA
j_gene: TRBJ2-3
v_gene: TRBV7-2
CDR3aa: CASSRRTISTDTQYF
CDR3nt: TGTGCCAGCAGCAGACGGACAATCAGCACAGATACGCAGTATTTT

abundance: NA
d_gene: NA
j_gene: TRBJ1-2
v_gene: TRBV10-2
CDR3aa: CASSESYRAPDYGYTF
CDR3nt: TGCGCCAGCAGTGAGTCTTACAGGGCCCCTGACTATGGCTACACCTTC

abundance: NA
d_gene: TRBD1
j_gene: TRBJ1-2
v_gene: TRBV18
CDR3aa: CASSQTGTGDYGYTF
CDR3nt: TGTGCCAGCTCGCAGACCGGGACAGGGGATTATGGCTACACCTTC

abundance: NA
d_gene: TRBD1
j_gene: TRBJ2-1
v_gene: TRBV5-1
CDR3aa: CASSGGTGYEEQFF
CDR3nt: TGCGCCAGCAGCGGGGGGACAGGGTATGAAGAGCAGTTCTTC

abundance: NA
d_gene: NA
j_gene: TRBJ2-7
v_gene: TRBV2
CDR3aa: CASSVWGGPEEQYF
CDR3nt: TGTGCCAGCAGTGTTTGGGGGGGGCCGGAGGAGCAGTACTTC

abundance: NA
d_gene: TRBD1
j_gene: TRBJ1-2
v_gene: TRBV19
CDR3aa: CASKTGASGGYTF
CDR3nt: TGTGCCAGCAAAACAGGGGCCTCTGGGGGCTACACCTTC

abundance: NA
d_gene: TRBD1
j_gene: TRBJ2-7
v_gene: TRBV10-3
CDR3aa: CAISTGTGSSYEQYF
CDR3nt: TGTGCCATCAGTACCGGGACAGGGAGCTCCTACGAGCAGTACTTC

abundance: few
d_gene: NA
j_gene: TRBJ1-1
v_gene: TRBV24-1
CDR3aa: CAHRGAFF
CDR3nt: TGTGCTCACCGGGGGGCTTTCTTT

abundance: NA
d_gene: TRBD1
j_gene: TRBJ2-3
v_gene: TRBV5-1
CDR3aa: CASSSGTGGDDTQYF
CDR3nt: TGCGCCAGCAGCTCCGGGACAGGGGGTGATGATACGCAGTATTTT